The entry below gives a single TCR beta chain sequence along with its context. Its antigen is not identified. Treatment in this sample: approximately nine-day PBMC culture with coronavirus spike peptide pools or control peptides (ViraFEST assay). Negative selection separated CD4+ T cells from approximately ten-day cultures. Sequenced with the Oncomine TCR Beta short-read assay was DNA taken from cultured CD4+ T cells. It was cultured CD4+ T cells from which genomic DNA was extracted. TCRdb fed the PCR reads into MiXCR, producing one record per CDR3 protein. The data hold 11,000 or so distinct CDR3 sequences, with roughly three fifths observed a single time. The data originate from a study of vaccination and CD4 T cells after COVID-19. Study-level results: A median of around 86% of reactive clones, in convalescent patients, became evident only post-vaccination.

V lost 5 bases, J lost 1 base, and 17 bases lay in between. This CDR3 has 16 amino acids. CDR1 is MDHEN, CDR2 SYDVKM, per germline. J is TRBJ1-2 and V is TRBV28; the D gene is possibly TRBD1 (6 bases). This receptor was identified in a human donor who had recovered from COVID-19. Sequenced input: CD4+ T cells from blood, cultured in vitro. The CDR3 reads CASSPLDSKVNYGYTF. The CDR3 nucleotides are TGTGCCAGCAGTCCGCTGGACAGCAAAGTTAACTATGGCTACACCTTC.